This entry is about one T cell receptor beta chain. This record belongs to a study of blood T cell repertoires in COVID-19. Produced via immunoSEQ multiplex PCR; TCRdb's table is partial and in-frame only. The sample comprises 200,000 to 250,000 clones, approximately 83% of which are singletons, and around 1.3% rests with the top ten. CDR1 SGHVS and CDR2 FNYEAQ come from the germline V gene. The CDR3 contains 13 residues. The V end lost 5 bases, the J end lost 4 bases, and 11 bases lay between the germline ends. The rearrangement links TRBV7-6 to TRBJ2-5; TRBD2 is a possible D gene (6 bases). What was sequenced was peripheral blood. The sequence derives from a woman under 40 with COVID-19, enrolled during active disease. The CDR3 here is CASSLGRGETQYF. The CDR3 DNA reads TGTGCCAGCAGCCTAGGGCGGGGAGAGACCCAGTACTTC.